Described below is a single T cell receptor beta chain sequence and its context. What it binds is not known. Assay execution proceeded at the deep level. Genomic DNA from each subset was divided evenly over several immunoSEQ plates. The assay was immunoSEQ multiplex PCR, and TCRdb's table has in-frame clones only and misses some. This sample has about 2 million clones, with roughly 94% found just once. The CD4+ fraction was divided into a CD45RA+ naive subset and a CD45RA-negative memory subset. This CDR3 spans 15 amino acids. Germline V gives CDR1 LNHDA, CDR2 SQIVND (reference sequence). The ends were cut back, 6 bases at V and 1 base at J, with 15 bases in the middle. The sample originates from a study of shared clonotypes between healthy human individuals. Whole-study findings and limits: Rarefaction showed sorted-subset sequencing was incomplete despite large depth.

The sequence was collected from a man younger than 35 in good health. The rearrangement uses TRBV19 and TRBJ1-2; no firm D call. Sequenced: naive CD4+ T cells sorted from blood. Subset of the sample: CD45RA+ positively selected. CDR3 in amino acids: CASSTPPGSNYGYTF. As DNA, the CDR3 is TGTGCCAGTAGCACCCCCCCGGGCAGTAACTATGGCTACACCTTC. The variable domain in full, with the rest retrieved from reference TRBV19 and TRBJ1-2, is DGGITQSPKYLFRKEGQNVTLSCEQNLNHDAMYWYRQDPGQGLRLIYYSQIVNDFQKGDIAEGYSVSREKKESFPLTVTSAQKNPTAFYLCASSTPPGSNYGYTFGSGTRLTVV.